Each of the 24 T cell receptor beta chains below was sequenced from the same sample in a study of shared clonotypes between healthy human individuals. TCRdb keeps only in-frame clones here, not all; method: immunoSEQ multiplex PCR. The table shows roughly 2.2 million clones, with approximately 90% occurring only once. Sequenced sample: naive CD4+ T cells from PBMCs. Noted subset: CD45RA+ positively selected. Every receptor here comes from a man in his late teens or twenties in good health. Some clones in this sample may be carry-over from other donors' samples.

The chain joins TRBV5-1 to TRBJ2-3; D might be TRBD1 (5 bases). Germline V gene sequence: CDR1 SGHRS, CDR2 YFSETQ. This CDR3 is 15 amino acids long. Deletions cut 0 bases from V and 2 bases from J, with 10 bases between. CDR3 region: CASSLGQLYTDTQYF. Here the CDR3 DNA reads TGCGCCAGCAGCTTGGGACAGCTCTACACAGATACGCAGTATTTT.

V gene TRBV6-5 combines with J gene TRBJ2-1, with TRBD1 identical over 8 bases. The CDR3 runs to 14 residues. J was trimmed by 4 bases and V by 5 bases; bases with no gene match: 4. Germline loops: CDR1 MNHEY, CDR2 SVGAGI. For the CDR3, the DNA is TGTGCCAGCAGTCGGCAGGGGGCATACAATGAGCAGTTCTTC. Protein product: CASSRQGAYNEQFF.

This clone has only a few counts. The chain joins TRBV10-3 to TRBJ2-7, with 7 bases fitting TRBD1. The junction had 3 bases not matched to a gene; V was cut back by 7 bases and J by 3 bases. Germline CDR1 reads ENHRY; CDR2 reads SYGVKD. This CDR3 region has 12 residues. The DNA for the CDR3 is TGTGCCATCAAGGGACAGTACTACGAGCAGTACTTC. It is translated as CAIKGQYYEQYF.

The chain has TRBV28 and TRBJ1-5; D is undetermined. CDR1 and CDR2 from the germline V gene are MDHEN and SYDVKM. V dropped 6 bases and J dropped 7 bases, with 13 bases sitting between them. This CDR3 is 13 amino acids long. This CDR3 is CASRWGGDQPQHF. The CDR3 DNA follows: TGTGCCAGCAGATGGGGAGGTGACCAGCCCCAGCATTTT.

The chain links TRBV25-1 to TRBJ1-2; 10 bases align to TRBD1. The CDR3 totals 15 residues. V lost 3 bases and J lost 8; bases outside the gene matches: 9. Germline V gene lookup returns CDR1 MGHDK and CDR2 SYGVNS. Here the CDR3 reads CASSDTGQGSSGYTF. Written as DNA, the CDR3 is TGTGCCAGCAGTGATACGGGACAGGGGTCGAGCGGCTACACCTTC.

The chain is built from TRBV15 and TRBJ2-1; D remains unclear. V was cut by 1 base and J by 7 bases, with 8 bases left in between. CDR3 length: 13 residues. Germline loops: CDR1 LNHNV, CDR2 YYDKDF (reference sequence). CDR3 coding DNA: TGTGCCACCAGCAGAGCTATACCAAATGAGCAGTTCTTC. Its translation is CATSRAIPNEQFF.

CDR3 DNA: TGTGCCACTCTAACCGCGCCCTACAATGAGCAGTTCTTC. Translation gives CATLTAPYNEQFF. This chain uses TRBV6-1 with TRBJ2-1; D is ambiguous. CDR1 is MNHNS and CDR2 is SASEGT in the germline V gene. Trimming removed 10 bases from V and 2 bases from J, with 12 bases in between. The CDR3 has 13 amino acids.

J is TRBJ2-5 and V is TRBV11-1; D not certain. Germline lookup yields CDR1 SGHAT and CDR2 FQDESV (reference sequence). The ends were cut back, 5 bases at V and 3 bases at J, with 10 bases in the middle. CDR3 length: 13 residues. CDR3 amino acids: CASSTFREETQYF. CDR3 coding DNA: TGTGCCAGCAGCACCTTTAGGGAAGAGACCCAGTACTTC.

Regarding this clone: Other DNA variants within this sample encode the same CDR3. V gene TRBV7-9 combines with J gene TRBJ2-5; D is unclear. The germline gives CDR1 SEHNR, CDR2 FQNEAQ (reference sequence). The length of the CDR3 is 14 residues. V lost 1 base to trimming and J lost 1 base, with 7 bases between them. The DNA for the CDR3 is TGTGCCAGCAGCTTAGGTACGGCCCAAGAGACCCAGTACTTC. It specifies CASSLGTAQETQYF.

The CDR3 nucleotides are TGTGCCAGCAGCTTGCAATCCCGGTACGGGGAAGAGACCCAGTACTTC. This encodes CASSLQSRYGEETQYF. This sequence joins TRBV5-6 and TRBJ2-5; TRBD2 is a possible D gene (5 bases). Per germline, CDR1 SGHDT and CDR2 YYEEEE. The V end lost 1 base, the J end lost 3 bases, and 16 bases lay between the germline ends. CDR3 length: 16 amino acids.

This clone is a singleton in its sample. V gene TRBV5-8 combines with J gene TRBJ1-4, with 8 positions matching TRBD1. The J segment lost 7 bases and the V segment lost 4 bases, leaving 9 bases of the junction unmatched. Per the germline V gene, CDR1 is SGHTS and CDR2 is YDEGEE. The CDR3 length is 15 residues. The CDR3 here is CASSTGQGMGEKLFF. CDR3 DNA: TGTGCCAGCAGCACAGGACAGGGAATGGGTGAAAAACTGTTTTTT.

This chain links TRBV6-1 with TRBJ2-3; D remains ambiguous. Germline V gene lookup returns CDR1 MNHNS and CDR2 SASEGT. The length of the CDR3 is 15 residues. Deletions cut 6 bases from V and 1 base from J, with 14 bases between. CDR3 DNA sequence: TGTGCCAGCAGGAGTGGAAGGCTAGGCACAGATACGCAGTATTTT. Amino acid sequence: CASRSGRLGTDTQYF.

The V gene is TRBV7-9, the J gene TRBJ1-1; D remains ambiguous. Germline V gene sequence: CDR1 SEHNR, CDR2 FQNEAQ (reference sequence). V shed 7 bases and J shed 1 base, with 10 bases lying between them. The CDR3 is 13 amino acids. CDR3 nucleotides: TGTGCCAGCATAGGTACTGGGAACACTGAAGCTTTCTTT. Protein product: CASIGTGNTEAFF.

The CDR3 is CASSLSMTGGNQPQHF. The CDR3 coding sequence is TGTGCCAGCAGTTTATCCATGACAGGAGGGAATCAGCCCCAGCATTTT. The V and J genes are TRBV28 and TRBJ1-5, with D possibly being TRBD1 (6 bases). Germline V CDR1 and CDR2: MDHEN, SYDVKM. This CDR3 is built from 16 residues. V dropped 1 base and J dropped 4 bases, with 14 bases sitting between them.

This clone turned up a few times. The CDR3 sequence is CAWRHYRDTGAKNTEAFF. In DNA form, the CDR3 reads TGTGCCTGGAGACATTACCGGGACACAGGGGCAAAAAACACTGAAGCTTTCTTT. This chain uses TRBV30 with TRBJ1-1, with 7 bases fitting TRBD1. Germline-derived CDR1 and CDR2 are GTSNPN and SVGIG (reference sequence). The CDR3 contains 18 residues. J gave up 2 bases and V 3 bases, and 18 bases lay outside the gene matches.

This chain connects TRBV28 to TRBJ2-3; 12 nucleotides match TRBD2. From germline, CDR1 is MDHEN and CDR2 SYDVKM. Trimming removed 2 bases from V and 2 bases from J; junction bases left unmatched: 5. This CDR3 contains 17 residues. CDR3 coding DNA: TGTGCCAGCAGTTTACGACTAGCGGGAGATCTCACAGATACGCAGTATTTT. Residues: CASSLRLAGDLTDTQYF.

The chain links TRBV5-1 to TRBJ2-3; a possible D gene is TRBD1 (8 bases). The germline V gene encodes CDR1 SGHRS and CDR2 YFSETQ. This CDR3 has 16 residues. The V gene lost 3 bases and the J gene lost 1 base, with 15 bases spanning the gap. The CDR3 bases are TGCGCCAGCAGCTCTGGACAGGGAGGGGGCACAGATACGCAGTATTTT. It encodes CASSSGQGGGTDTQYF.

This sequence joins TRBV19 and TRBJ2-1; weak D call: TRBD2 (6 bases). This CDR3 spans 15 amino acids. Germline CDR1 and CDR2: LNHDA and SQIVND (reference sequence). Deletions cut 0 bases from V and 10 bases from J, with 16 bases between. The CDR3 spells CASSIDKRRDPEQFF. The DNA of the CDR3 is TGTGCCAGTAGTATAGATAAGAGGAGGGACCCGGAGCAGTTCTTC.

V and J are TRBV14 and TRBJ2-7, with 7 nucleotides matching TRBD1. V shed 4 bases and J 4 bases; nucleotides not matched to a gene: 7. The length of the CDR3 is 14 residues. Germline V CDR1 and CDR2: SGHDN, FVKESK. For the CDR3, the DNA is TGTGCCAGCAGCCCCCGACAGGGTCTGTACGAGCAGTACTTC. This encodes CASSPRQGLYEQYF.

J is TRBJ2-7 and V is TRBV9; D is perhaps TRBD1 or TRBD2 (5 bases each). V shed 2 bases and J shed 4 bases, with 13 bases lying between them. Germline CDR1 SGDLS, CDR2 YYNGEE. The CDR3 is made up of 14 amino acids. DNA for the CDR3: TGTGCCAGCAGCGTTGGGGGATCCCAATACGAGCAGTACTTC. The encoded protein is CASSVGGSQYEQYF.

The gene calls are TRBV14 and TRBJ2-3, with TRBD2 identical over 8 bases. This CDR3 comprises 15 residues. V shed 4 bases and J 2 bases; nucleotides not matched to a gene: 5. In germline, CDR1 is SGHDN, CDR2 FVKESK. The CDR3, as DNA: TGTGCCAGCAGCCGAGGACTAGCAGACACAGATACGCAGTATTTT. Protein product: CASSRGLADTDTQYF.

V usage is TRBV18 and J usage is TRBJ2-7; TRBD1 aligns across 9 bases. Germline lookup yields CDR1 KGHSH and CDR2 LQKENI. V was pared by 3 bases and J by 2 bases, with 8 bases of the junction left unmatched. This CDR3 has 16 residues. CDR3 DNA sequence: TGTGCCAGCTCACCGGCCCCGGGACAGGGTCCCTACGAGCAGTACTTC. Translation gives CASSPAPGQGPYEQYF. The full variable domain, rest sourced from reference TRBV18 and TRBJ2-7, is NAGVMQNPRHLVRRRGQEARLRCSPMKGHSHVYWYRQLPEEGLKFMVYLQKENIIDESGMPKERFSAEFPKEGPSILRIQQVVRGDSAAYFCASSPAPGQGPYEQYFGPGTRLTVT.

The chain links TRBV23-1 to TRBJ1-2; D gene ambiguous. Being an ORF, TRBV23-1 has a function that is uncertain. The CDR3 contains 15 residues. Trimming took off 0 bases at V and 2 bases at J, with 10 bases between the two ends. Written as DNA, the CDR3 is TGCGCCAGCAGTCAATCGATTGTCTTGAACTATGGCTACACCTTC. Translating gives CASSQSIVLNYGYTF.

This clone was recorded only once. The chain joins TRBV27 to TRBJ2-1, with 11 bases aligning to TRBD2. Germline V gene sequence: CDR1 MNHEY, CDR2 SMNVEV (reference sequence). V was clipped by 5 bases and J by 7 bases; unmatched bases: 13. This CDR3 is 17 amino acids long. The CDR3 is CASSLGTSGRRRNEQFF. CDR3 in DNA: TGTGCCAGCAGTCTAGGGACTAGCGGAAGACGACGGAATGAGCAGTTCTTC.